One sample yielded the 23 T cell receptor beta chains listed below, sequenced in a study of shared clonotypes between healthy human individuals. The method was immunoSEQ multiplex PCR; TCRdb's version includes in-frame clones alone and lacks a portion of them. The table includes under 2,500,000 clones, more than 90% detected once. The material sequenced was naive CD4+ T cells sorted from blood. Subset indicated: CD45RA+ positively selected. The receptor set was obtained from a man in his late teens or twenties in good health.

The rearrangement uses TRBV4-3 and TRBJ2-2; D uncertain. Germline CDR1 and CDR2: LGHNA and YSLEER. The CDR3 is 14 amino acids. V lost 1 base and J lost 5, with 8 bases in between. The CDR3 sequence is CASSQVGLTGELFF. The CDR3, as DNA: TGCGCCAGCAGCCAAGTCGGCTTGACCGGGGAGCTGTTTTTT.

The V call is TRBV5-1, the J call TRBJ2-3; weak D call: TRBD1 (6 bases). The CDR3 totals 14 residues. Per the germline V gene, CDR1 is SGHRS and CDR2 is YFSETQ. Trimming removed 4 bases from V and 2 bases from J, with 11 bases in between. In DNA form, the CDR3 reads TGCGCCAGCAGCCAGGGGAGTCTCACAGATACGCAGTATTTT. Its translation: CASSQGSLTDTQYF.

The V gene is TRBV30, the J gene TRBJ1-5; a possible D gene is TRBD1 (5 bases). CDR1 is GTSNPN, CDR2 SVGIG, per germline (reference sequence). V gave up 5 bases and J gave up 3 bases, with 11 bases separating them. This CDR3 has 13 amino acids. The CDR3 DNA sequence: TGTGCCTGGTCTGAGGGGCACAATCAGCCCCAGCATTTT. Amino acids: CAWSEGHNQPQHF.

The V call is TRBV10-3, the J call TRBJ1-6; D not resolved. The CDR3 consists of 12 residues. The V end lost 3 bases, the J end lost 14 bases, and 11 bases lay between the germline ends. Germline V gene lookup returns CDR1 ENHRY and CDR2 SYGVKD. The CDR3 DNA is TGTGCCATCAGTGAAAACATGGGATCCCTCCACTTT. It translates to CAISENMGSLHF.

V and J are TRBV6-1 and TRBJ2-7; 12 bases line up with TRBD2. With V trimmed by 7 bases and J by 2 bases, 6 bases remained unmatched. Germline CDR1 MNHNS, CDR2 SASEGT. This CDR3 is built from 15 residues. The CDR3 DNA reads as TGTGCCAGCAAGAGGACTAGCGGGGACCCCTACGAGCAGTACTTC. Its protein product is CASKRTSGDPYEQYF.

V is TRBV5-4 and J is TRBJ2-7; D may be TRBD2 (6 bases). The germline gives CDR1 SGHNT, CDR2 YYREEE (reference sequence). V was shortened by 1 base and J by 4 bases, with 12 bases between the two germline ends. The CDR3 is 14 amino acids. DNA of the CDR3: TGTGCCAGCAGCTTGAAAGGGGAGGTATACGAGCAGTACTTC. It specifies CASSLKGEVYEQYF.

The chain carries TRBV4-3 and TRBJ1-1; D is uncertain. Trimming removed 0 bases from V and 12 bases from J, with 17 bases in between. Germline V gene data show CDR1 as LGHNA and CDR2 as YSLEER. The CDR3 runs 14 residues. CDR3 in amino acids: CASSQEKGRPRTFF. The CDR3 region has the DNA TGCGCCAGCAGCCAAGAAAAGGGCCGGCCTCGGACTTTCTTT.

The chain recombines TRBV6-6 with TRBJ2-4; D remains unclear. Germline CDR1 MNHNY, CDR2 SVGAGI (reference sequence). V shed 2 bases and J shed 8 bases, with 7 bases lying between them. The CDR3 sequence is 12 residues long. Here the CDR3 DNA reads TGTGCCAGCAGTTACCCCAAGGACATTCAGTACTTC. As protein: CASSYPKDIQYF.

This chain uses TRBV7-9 with TRBJ2-3; 13 positions agree with TRBD2. This CDR3 contains 17 residues. The V gene's germline CDR1 is SEHNR and CDR2 FQNEAQ (reference sequence). The V gene end was trimmed by 1 base and the J gene end by 4 bases; junction bases not matched to a gene: 5. CDR3 coding DNA: TGTGCCAGCAGCTTAGTGGGGACTAGCGGGATATCAGATACGCAGTATTTT. Protein: CASSLVGTSGISDTQYF.

The chain links TRBV30 to TRBJ2-2; no clear D gene. This CDR3 contains 12 residues. Looked up from germline, CDR1 is GTSNPN and CDR2 is SVGIG (reference sequence). V was trimmed by 4 bases and J by 8 bases, leaving 11 bases between them. CDR3 residues: CAWMERTGELFF. DNA for the CDR3: TGTGCCTGGATGGAACGAACGGGGGAGCTGTTTTTT.

This sequence joins TRBV9 and TRBJ2-2, with TRBD1 matching 8 bases. Germline-derived CDR1 and CDR2 are SGDLS and YYNGEE. Trimming removed 3 bases from V and 6 bases from J; junction bases left unmatched: 1. The CDR3 length is 13 residues. CDR3 residues: CASSGQGSGELFF. The CDR3 nucleotides read TGTGCCAGCAGCGGACAGGGGTCCGGGGAGCTGTTTTTT. Full variable domain (remainder filled in from reference TRBV9 and TRBJ2-2): DSGVTQTPKHLITATGQRVTLRCSPRSGDLSVYWYQQSLDQGLQFLIQYYNGEERAKGNILERFSAQQFPDLHSELNLSSLELGDSALYFCASSGQGSGELFFGEGSRLTVL.

With regard to this clone: Other nucleotide sequences in the sample specify the same CDR3. V and J are TRBV5-1 and TRBJ1-2; 9 nucleotides line up with TRBD1. The CDR3 length is 13 residues. CDR1 is SGHRS and CDR2 is YFSETQ in the germline V gene. With V trimmed by 4 bases and J by 8 bases, 6 bases remained unmatched. The CDR3 spells CASSEGQGYGYTF. As DNA, the CDR3 is TGCGCCAGCAGCGAGGGACAGGGTTACGGCTACACCTTC. Variable domain in full (rest from reference TRBV5-1 and TRBJ1-2): KAGVTQTPRYLIKTRGQQVTLSCSPISGHRSVSWYQQTPGQGLQFLFEYFSETQRNKGNFPGRFSGRQFSNSRSEMNVSTLELGDSALYLCASSEGQGYGYTFGSGTRLTVV.

The genes are TRBV6-5 and TRBJ2-1; D ambiguous. In germline, CDR1 is MNHEY, CDR2 SVGAGI. The CDR3 covers 16 residues. V gave up 0 bases and J gave up 0 bases, with 9 bases separating them. CDR3 amino acids: CASSYSVGFSYNEQFF. In DNA, the CDR3 is TGTGCCAGCAGTTACTCAGTAGGATTCTCCTACAATGAGCAGTTCTTC.

The rearrangement uses TRBV6-6 and TRBJ1-2; 7 bases line up with TRBD1. This CDR3 spans 12 amino acids. J was trimmed by 8 bases and V by 4 bases; bases with no gene match: 4. Germline loops: CDR1 MNHNY, CDR2 SVGAGI (reference sequence). The CDR3 DNA sequence: TGTGCCAGCAGTTGGGACAGTTACGGCTACACCTTC. It codes for CASSWDSYGYTF.

The genes are TRBV27 and TRBJ2-7; TRBD1 matches at 8 bases. CDR3 length equals 14 residues. Germline CDR1 and CDR2: MNHEY and SMNVEV (reference sequence). The ends lost 4 bases at V and 5 bases at J; junction bases unmatched: 7. The CDR3 sequence is CASSSGGALNEQYF. In DNA form, the CDR3 reads TGTGCCAGCAGTTCAGGGGGCGCTTTAAACGAGCAGTACTTC.

This chain connects TRBV10-3 to TRBJ2-3; 7 bases fit TRBD2. J lost 2 bases, V lost 4 bases, and 6 bases had no gene match. The CDR3 is 15 residues long. Germline assignment: CDR1 ENHRY and CDR2 SYGVKD. The CDR3 loop reads CAISVGGTNTDTQYF. The CDR3, as DNA: TGTGCCATCAGTGTGGGGGGGACTAACACAGATACGCAGTATTTT.

The chain couples TRBV11-2 to TRBJ2-2, with D possibly being TRBD2 (6 bases). The CDR3 is 14 residues long. Trimming left V 5 bases short and J 8 bases short, with 15 bases between. Germline CDR1 is SGHAT and CDR2 is FQNNGV. CDR3 loop: CASSPTRGKGELFF. CDR3 nucleotide sequence: TGTGCCAGCAGCCCAACACGGGGGAAAGGGGAGCTGTTTTTT.

This chain uses TRBV6-5 with TRBJ1-3; D call uncertain. This CDR3 comprises 15 residues. In germline, CDR1 is MNHEY, CDR2 SVGAGI. Between the trimmed V and J ends, which lost 3 bases and 0 bases, there was a span of 9 bases. CDR3 bases: TGTGCCAGCAGTTATGCGAAGGGCTCTGGAAACACCATATATTTT. Translated, it gives CASSYAKGSGNTIYF.

The CDR3 loop is CASSVTAGWGLEKLFF. CDR3 DNA sequence: TGTGCCAGCAGCGTAACGGCAGGATGGGGCTTGGAAAAACTGTTTTTT. The chain employs TRBV9 and TRBJ1-4, with D possibly TRBD1 on 5 matching bases. The V gene lost 1 base and the J gene lost 8 bases, with 18 bases spanning the gap. Looked up from germline, CDR1 is SGDLS and CDR2 is YYNGEE. The CDR3 totals 16 residues.

The chain employs TRBV7-2 and TRBJ2-1; D remains unclear. The germline CDR1 and CDR2 sequences are SGHTA and FQGNSA. The CDR3 consists of 17 residues. V was clipped by 3 bases and J by 2 bases, with 17 bases between them. The CDR3 region has the DNA TGTGCCAGCAGCTTGAGTGTCGGGCCTATTGCCTACAATGAGCAGTTCTTC. Amino acid sequence: CASSLSVGPIAYNEQFF. Complete variable domain (other parts from reference TRBV7-2 and TRBJ2-1): GAGVSQSPSNKVTEKGKDVELRCDPISGHTALYWYRQSLGQGLEFLIYFQGNSAPDKSGLPSDRFSAERTGGSVSTLTIQRTQQEDSAVYLCASSLSVGPIAYNEQFFGPGTRLTVL.

V and J are TRBV10-2 and TRBJ2-1; possibly TRBD2 for D (7 bases). The germline V and J ends were trimmed by 5 bases and 0 bases, with 11 bases remaining between them. CDR1 is WSHSY and CDR2 is SAAADI in the germline V gene. CDR3 length: 15 residues. CDR3 in amino acids: CASSPAGASYNEQFF. The CDR3 DNA reads TGCGCCAGCAGTCCGGCGGGGGCCTCCTACAATGAGCAGTTCTTC.

Only a few counts were recorded for this clone. The sample contains more than one DNA sequence encoding this CDR3. The chain uses TRBV30 and TRBJ1-5; the D is unclear. CDR3 length: 13 residues. V was pared by 1 base and J by 0 bases, with 4 bases between. Germline values: CDR1 GTSNPN, CDR2 SVGIG (reference sequence). The CDR3 DNA follows: TGTGCCTGGAGTGCGGGTAGCAATCAGCCCCAGCATTTT. Amino acid sequence: CAWSAGSNQPQHF.

The V call is TRBV30, the J call TRBJ1-2; D is uncertain. Germline-derived CDR1 and CDR2 are GTSNPN and SVGIG (reference sequence). The CDR3 runs 12 residues. V dropped 2 bases and J dropped 3 bases, with 7 bases sitting between them. The CDR3 protein is CAWSRGYYGYTF. The DNA for the CDR3 is TGTGCCTGGAGTCGAGGGTACTATGGCTACACCTTC.